This TCR beta chain comes out of a study of T cells in Graves' hyperthyroidism and ophthalmopathy (dated by TCRdb to the late 2010s). About the investigation overall: Peripheral blood was sampled at the time of initial diagnosis, prior to any treatment. To identify distinguishing TCR V-J signatures, a discovery cohort of around 100 patients was used, comprising some 43 with Graves' ophthalmopathy and around 60 with stable Graves' hyperthyroidism. An independent validation cohort of under 20 hyperthyroidism patients and 17 patients who later progressed to ophthalmopathy tested prospective prediction of ophthalmopathy. For training and testing, the 100 or so patients in the discovery cohort were randomly divided in a 7:3 ratio. In addition, the study compared T-cell repertoires in thyroid tissue and in blood from five or six Graves' hyperthyroidism patients. After sampling, hyperthyroidism patients received methimazole starting at 30 mg daily, and ophthalmopathy patients received high-dose intravenous methylprednisolone. According to the paper, TCR Vbeta CDR3 sequencing was carried out on 135 peripheral blood samples, which came from more than 40 ophthalmopathy, 75 to 80 hyperthyroidism and approximately 17 progressor patients.

Measured from the cysteine to the phenylalanine, the CDR3 is 15 residues long. The entry retains the CDR3 DNA only, 45 bases that are in frame from base 1. CDR1 and CDR2 were assigned from the germline V gene (reference sequence) as DFQATT and SNEGSKA. Trimmed from V: 2 bases; trimmed from J: 0 bases; junction bases lacking a gene match: 4. On the study overall, not on this receptor specifically: Most expanded thyroid clonotypes (frequency above 0.001) were also detected in blood, suggesting blood repertoires may reflect thyroid immune responses. A model built on a 13 V-J signature distinguished ophthalmopathy from stable hyperthyroidism, reaching around 87% sensitivity and around 81% specificity in cross-validation and 80%/75% in testing. During validation, the model predicted progression to ophthalmopathy a median of around 6 months ahead of onset, with around 71% sensitivity and about 75% specificity. Sample size was not statistically predetermined, and blinding of investigators to group allocation was not performed.

The TCR beta CDR3 regions were amplified from the RNA transcripts. A first-round RT-PCR of the TCR CDR3 used the HTBI primer set with the Qiagen OneStep RT-PCR kit. The libraries were constructed in a second round of multiplex PCR and then size-selected and purified. The libraries were sequenced on an Illumina HiSeq2000 using paired-end 100 bp reads. The source study handled its data this way. SOAPnuke was used to process the raw data, throwing out any read that contained adapters or uncalled bases, had a mean Phred below 15, or lacked an exact constant-primer or identifier match. High-quality paired reads were merged using COPE v1.2.5, and each unique nucleotide sequence was defined as a clonotype. MiTCR v1.1 was used to align the clonotypes against IMGT TRBV, TRBD and TRBJ reference segments. Only V-J combinations with frequency above 0.0001, covering 99% to 99.2% of repertoires, were analysed. The TCS score was defined as the ratio of F50 (clonal expansion) to E x V (chaos), calculated using BLOSUM62-based TCRdist between CDR3 peptides within each V-J. Welch's t-statistics and random forest reduced roughly 530 V-J features to roughly 13, which were used in a naive Bayes classifier (R e1071). In-frame beta chains were kept once TCRdb had trimmed the public reads at Q25 with fastp and called clones with MiXCR. Here each entry gathers all rows of one CDR3 protein and keeps the most common genes and DNA. None of the V and J calls come from the authors' own analysis; TCRdb made them. The sample table holds about 500,000 distinct CDR3 sequences, of which 17% were seen once. 17% of the sample is held by the ten biggest clonotypes.

In the ophthalmopathy patients, disease was moderately to severely active, with a Clinical Activity Score of 3 or more, a NOSPECS grade of 4 or more, and a duration of less than 3 months. Exclusion was applied to patients with uncontrolled infections, other autoimmune diseases, pregnancy or lactation. Diagnoses were established on the basis of clinical symptoms, serum thyroxine and TRAb, thyroid ultrasound, and orbital computed tomography. Ficoll-Paque density gradient centrifugation was used to isolate PBMCs from around 10 ml of fresh peripheral blood. Total RNA was extracted using Trizol reagent, and RNA quality was assessed on an Agilent 2100 Bioanalyzer. This clonotype was recorded many times. Its antigen is still unknown. It has no much larger one-base neighbor in the sample; base qualities were not kept.

Sequences were obtained from blood. The source of this sequence is a woman younger than 30 with Graves' ophthalmopathy. The rearrangement combines TRBV20-1 with TRBJ2-7, with 10 middle bases fitting TRBD2. The CDR3 region has the sequence CSARNLAGVSYEQYF. The DNA is TGCAGTGCTAGAAACCTAGCGGGAGTCTCCTACGAGCAGTACTTC.